The next 14 T cell receptor beta chains were all read from a single sample in a study of blood T cell repertoires in COVID-19 (dated by TCRdb to about 2020). Library construction relied on the immunoSEQ multiplex PCR assay. TCRdb mirrors the immuneACCESS table, restricted to in-frame sequences. Some clones are absent from its copies; in checked studies, under half trace to an unresolved V gene, and the reason for the others is unknown. Recorded for this sample are approximately 250,000 clones; 88% of them occurred a single time. Together, the top ten hold 2% to 2.5% of the sample. The sample was PBMCs or T cells enriched from blood (not recorded which). Receptors originate from a woman aged 55-69 years in a cohort exposed to, infected with or recovered from COVID-19 (not recorded which).

This chain uses TRBV11-2 with TRBJ1-2; D is ambiguous. Trimming pared 0 bases from V and 4 bases from J, leaving 9 bases between. The CDR3 contains 14 residues. Germline values: CDR1 SGHAT, CDR2 FQNNGV. CDR3 DNA sequence: TGTGCCAGCAGCTTAGATAGGAGGAGCTATGGCTACACCTTC. This codes for CASSLDRRSYGYTF.

The CDR3 nucleotides are TGCGCCAGCAACGGGTTCGACGAGCAGTACTTC. Translating it yields CASNGFDEQYF. The J gene is TRBJ2-7, the V gene TRBV10-2; unclear D gene. Germline lookup yields CDR1 WSHSY and CDR2 SAAADI. V lost 7 bases and J lost 5, with 9 bases in between. This CDR3 is 11 amino acids long.

The chain uses TRBV27 and TRBJ2-7, with D perhaps TRBD1 (5 bases). V was shortened by 8 bases and J by 4 bases, with 12 bases between the two germline ends. The CDR3 extends over 12 amino acids. Germline CDR1 MNHEY, CDR2 SMNVEV (reference sequence). This CDR3 reads CASAGLYYEQYF. CDR3 in DNA: TGTGCCAGCGCAGGGCTTTATTACGAGCAGTACTTC.

The table lists this clone with a count of one. Other DNA sequences from this sample encode an identical CDR3 as well. The chain is built from TRBV12-3 or TRBV12-4 and TRBJ2-7; D gene ambiguous. The CDR3 totals 13 residues. V shed 0 bases and J shed 2 bases, with 5 bases lying between them. CDR3 nucleotides: TGTGCCAGCAGTTTAGCTTCGGCCTACGAGCAGTACTTC. It specifies CASSLASAYEQYF.

The chain couples TRBV9 to TRBJ1-1; unclear D gene. CDR1 and CDR2 from the germline V gene are SGDLS and YYNGEE. The CDR3 consists of 15 residues. Between the trimmed V and J ends, which lost 0 bases and 2 bases, there was a span of 11 bases. Written as DNA, the CDR3 is TGTGCCAGCAGCGTAGCTCATACAGTTAACACTGAAGCTTTCTTT. It translates to CASSVAHTVNTEAFF.

This clone came up a few times. An end of the junction does not agree with germline; a read error may underlie this. The chain combines TRBV7-7 with TRBJ2-1; TRBD1 agrees at 9 bases. Germline CDR1 SSHAT, CDR2 FNYEAQ (reference sequence). The CDR3 is 15 amino acids. CDR3 sequence reads: CASSPGTGTGNEQFF. The CDR3 nucleotides read TGTGCTAGCAGCCCCGGGACAGGGACAGGGAATGAGCAGTTCTTC.

The rearrangement links TRBV29-1 to TRBJ2-7, with TRBD2 matching 9 bases. The germline CDR1 and CDR2 sequences are SQVTM and ANQGSEA. Losses at the gene ends were 6 bases for V and 9 bases for J; bases not matched to a gene: 9. This CDR3 comprises 12 residues. CDR3: CSVPIAGAAQYF. For the CDR3, the DNA is TGCAGCGTCCCAATAGCGGGGGCGGCGCAGTACTTC.

The chain joins TRBV28 to TRBJ1-1; 7 bases are shared with TRBD1. Looked up from germline, CDR1 is MDHEN and CDR2 is SYDVKM. J lost 2 bases, V lost 2 bases, and 5 bases had no gene match. This CDR3 comprises 15 residues. CDR3 sequence reads: CASSLGTASNTEAFF. The CDR3 bases are TGTGCCAGCAGTTTAGGGACAGCATCCAACACTGAAGCTTTCTTT.

This chain joins TRBV28 and TRBJ2-1; TRBD2 matches at 10 bases. With V trimmed by 6 bases and J by 1 base, 9 bases remained unmatched. This CDR3 comprises 17 residues. The V gene's germline CDR1 is MDHEN and CDR2 SYDVKM. The CDR3 DNA is TGTGCCAGCAGCTCCCTGGTAGCGGGAGGATCCTACAATGAGCAGTTCTTC. Its protein is CASSSLVAGGSYNEQFF.

This clone was picked up one time. The chain uses TRBV5-4 and TRBJ1-2; D is perhaps TRBD1 (6 bases). CDR3 length: 16 amino acids. V was trimmed by 2 bases and J by 2 bases, leaving 16 bases between them. Germline CDR1 SGHNT, CDR2 YYREEE (reference sequence). CDR3 amino acids: CASSFGQGPLNYGYTF. The CDR3 bases are TGTGCCAGCAGCTTTGGTCAGGGGCCGCTAAACTATGGCTACACCTTC.

This clone was detected once. The chain couples TRBV5-5 to TRBJ2-3, with D possibly matching TRBD1 (5 bases). Trimming shortened V by 6 bases and J by 4 bases, and 15 bases separated the two germline ends. Per germline, CDR1 SGHKS and CDR2 YYEKEE (reference sequence). The CDR3 totals 14 residues. The CDR3 region has the DNA TGTGCCAGCACCACGGGCAGGGTGGCAGATACGCAGTATTTT. Protein product: CASTTGRVADTQYF.

The J gene is TRBJ2-1, the V gene TRBV27; 12 bases map to TRBD2. This CDR3 is 15 amino acids long. The V gene end was trimmed by 4 bases and the J gene end by 8 bases; junction bases not matched to a gene: 6. Germline V gene data show CDR1 as MNHEY and CDR2 as SMNVEV (reference sequence). The CDR3 region has the DNA TGTGCCAGCAGTTCCTGGACTAGCGGGGCAGATGAGCAGTTCTTC. This codes for CASSSWTSGADEQFF.

This rearrangement joins TRBV27 to TRBJ2-1; 7 bases line up with TRBD2. The CDR3 has 14 residues. Germline CDR1 MNHEY, CDR2 SMNVEV (reference sequence). Germline trimming cut 6 bases from V and 10 bases from J; bases unmatched to any gene: 12. CDR3 sequence reads: CASRRGAGVQEQFF. DNA of the CDR3: TGTGCCAGCAGGCGGGGTGCGGGAGTTCAGGAGCAGTTCTTC.

This clone appeared a single time. This chain connects TRBV25-1 to TRBJ2-1; 10 nucleotides align to TRBD1. The V gene end was trimmed by 6 bases and the J gene end by 8 bases; junction bases not matched to a gene: 4. The CDR3 has 13 amino acids. The V gene's germline CDR1 is MGHDK and CDR2 SYGVNS. Written as DNA, the CDR3 is TGTGCCAGCAGCCGACAGGGGGCCTATGAGCAGTTCTTC. Protein sequence: CASSRQGAYEQFF.